The clone carrying this TCR beta chain was recorded a few times. Its antigen remains unknown. V lost 5 bases and J lost 5, with 15 bases in between. The CDR3 is 14 amino acids. The germline V gene encodes CDR1 MNHEY and CDR2 SMNVEV (reference sequence). The entry originates in a study of blood T cells in healthy people across ages. The study, taken as a whole, reports: Any changes in expanded clonotypes were possibly confounded, as donor CMV status remained unknown.

It was 9.5 to 10 milliliters of peripheral blood that were drawn from each donor. Through a sample-barcoded 5' primer and a J-beta primer mix, a second PCR was run for 7 to 11 cycles. TCRdb fed the 5' RACE reads into MiXCR, producing one record per CDR3 protein. The sample records approximately 1.5 million distinct CDR3 sequences, roughly 30% being singletons. The chain uses TRBV27 and TRBJ1-1; no firm D call. Sequences were obtained from blood. The clonotype originates from a woman in her twenties or thirties in good health. Here the CDR3 reads CASSLAARWTEAFF. The CDR3 nucleotides are TGTGCCAGCAGTCTCGCCGCCCGGTGGACTGAAGCTTTCTTT.